The clone carrying this TCR beta chain was detected only a few times. The antigen is unknown. This specimen includes other DNA sequences encoding the same CDR3. This sample was taken from a study of shared clonotypes between healthy human individuals. Every subset had its genomic DNA shared out evenly among several immunoSEQ plates. Sorted-subset replicate PCR reactions were performed with about 200 ng DNA, corresponding to 25,000 to 35,000 T cell genomes. This table comes from immunoSEQ multiplex PCR, and its TCRdb copy is limited to in-frame clones, with some not included. Of 2,500,000 or so clones in the sample, about 92% are singletons; the top ten hold 0.14%. Study-level findings and limits: Blood was the only sampled material, and tissue repertoires likely differ. The study's rarefaction showed incomplete sorted-subset sequencing despite large depth.

The sequenced sample was naive CD4+ T cells sorted from blood. Subset: CD45RA+ positively selected. This clonotype was sampled from a man between 18 and 29 years old in good health.

This CDR3 is CAWGRSNTEAFF. The DNA for the CDR3 is TGTGCCTGGGGTCGATCGAACACTGAAGCTTTCTTT. This sequence joins TRBV30 and TRBJ1-1; D is unresolved. V was clipped by 5 bases and J by 1 base, with 8 bases between them. The germline CDR1 and CDR2 sequences are GTSNPN and SVGIG (reference sequence). The CDR3 has 12 residues.